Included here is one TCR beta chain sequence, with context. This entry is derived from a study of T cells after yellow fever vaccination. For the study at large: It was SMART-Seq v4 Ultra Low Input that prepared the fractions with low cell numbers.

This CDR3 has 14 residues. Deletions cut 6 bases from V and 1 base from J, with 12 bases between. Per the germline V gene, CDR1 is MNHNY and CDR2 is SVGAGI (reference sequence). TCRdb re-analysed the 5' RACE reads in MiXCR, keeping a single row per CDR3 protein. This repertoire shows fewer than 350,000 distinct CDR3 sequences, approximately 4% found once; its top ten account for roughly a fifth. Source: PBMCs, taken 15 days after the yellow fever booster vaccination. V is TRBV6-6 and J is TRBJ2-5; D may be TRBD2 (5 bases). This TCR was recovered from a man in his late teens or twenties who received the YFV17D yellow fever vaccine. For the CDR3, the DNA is TGTGCCAGCAGGGACCGGGAATTCCAAGAGACCCAGTACTTC. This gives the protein CASRDREFQETQYF.